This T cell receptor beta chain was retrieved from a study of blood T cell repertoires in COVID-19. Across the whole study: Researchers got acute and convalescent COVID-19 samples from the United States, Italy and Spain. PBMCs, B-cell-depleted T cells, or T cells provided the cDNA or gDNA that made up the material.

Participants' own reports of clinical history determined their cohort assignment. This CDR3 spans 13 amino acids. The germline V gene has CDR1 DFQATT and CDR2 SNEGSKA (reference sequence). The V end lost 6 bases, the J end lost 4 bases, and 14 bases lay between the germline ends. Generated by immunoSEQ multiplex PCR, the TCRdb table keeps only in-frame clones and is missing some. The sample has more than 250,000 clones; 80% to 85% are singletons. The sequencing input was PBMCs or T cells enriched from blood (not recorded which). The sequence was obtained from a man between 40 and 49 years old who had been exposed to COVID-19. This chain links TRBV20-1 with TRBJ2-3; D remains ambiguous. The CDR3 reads CSASSGVPDTQYF. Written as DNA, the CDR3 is TGCAGTGCCAGTTCTGGAGTCCCAGATACGCAGTATTTT.